This TCR beta chain is from a study of shared clonotypes between healthy human individuals. Study outcomes and limitations: A handful of donors shared 4.5% to 6.5% of their naive CD4 clonotypes.

At the deep level, the assay was run. Genomic DNA belonging to each subset was distributed in equal measure over several immunoSEQ plates. The assay was immunoSEQ multiplex PCR, and TCRdb's table has in-frame clones only and misses some. The sample yields about 320,000 clones, roughly 87% seen once. This clone was detected once. Its antigen is unidentified. CDR3 length: 14 amino acids. V was trimmed by 1 base and J by 5 bases, leaving 12 bases between them. CDR1 is SGHDT, CDR2 YYEEEE, per germline. The donors, all of them Caucasian adults, lived in Nashville, Tennessee. The receptor was isolated from a man younger than 30 in good health. The chain combines TRBV5-6 with TRBJ1-1; D gene ambiguous. Sequenced sample: memory CD8+ T cells sorted from blood. This sample's subset: CD45RO+ cells pooled with CCR7-negative TemRA cells. Here the CDR3 reads CASSLMEGRTEAFF. CDR3 nucleotide sequence: TGTGCCAGCAGCTTGATGGAAGGTAGGACTGAAGCTTTCTTT. Supplemented by reference TRBV5-6 and TRBJ1-1, the full variable domain reads DAGVTQSPTHLIKTRGQQVTLRCSPKSGHDTVSWYQQALGQGPQFIFQYYEEEERQRGNFPDRFSGHQFPNYSSELNVNALLLGDSALYLCASSLMEGRTEAFFGQGTRLTVV.